This T cell receptor beta chain was sequenced in a study of T cell changes during pregnancy in multiple sclerosis. CDR1 and CDR2 (germline): SGHNT, YENEEA. V was shortened by 1 base and J by 3 bases, with 4 bases between the two germline ends. The CDR3 has 12 residues. Sequencing used immunoSEQ multiplex PCR; TCRdb keeps in-frame clones, though not all of them. The sample shows about 120,000 clones, under 95% of them seen only once. J is TRBJ2-7 and V is TRBV11-3; no firm D call. The input for sequencing was peripheral blood, taken before pregnancy. The source is a female donor with multiple sclerosis, enrolled in a pregnancy study. The CDR3 nucleotides read TGTGCCAGCAGCTTAGGCGACTACGAGCAGTACTTC. Its translation is CASSLGDYEQYF.